Listed here is a single TCR beta chain. This sample is part of a study of blood T cell repertoires in COVID-19. Overall study context: In each case, the material was cDNA or gDNA derived from T cells, B-cell-depleted T cells, or PBMCs.

The CDR3 covers 15 residues. CDR1 is LNHDA, CDR2 SQIVND, per germline (reference sequence). V was pared by 6 bases and J by 4 bases, with 18 bases between. As originally analysed: Reference gene primer amplification in the assay estimated nucleated cell counts. Here immunoSEQ multiplex PCR was the method, and the copy in TCRdb shows in-frame clones only, minus some. Clone size and V and J calls were adopted from that table, with D and trimming inferred from the DNA. The sample includes about 270,000 clones, approximately 82% seen only once; the top ten take approximately 3.1%. Sample: peripheral blood. The source is a woman under 30 with acute or convalescent COVID-19. The chain employs TRBV19 and TRBJ1-2; maybe TRBD1 (6 bases). Written as DNA, the CDR3 is TGTGCCAGTAGGGAGCGGGACACCACCTTCTATGGCTACACCTTC. It specifies CASRERDTTFYGYTF.